These 20 T cell receptor beta chains were all obtained from the same sample, sequenced in a study of CD8 T cells in Susac syndrome. The RNA, about 0.45 to 1 ug, was put through reverse transcription using random hexamers. TCRdb used MiXCR to reprocess the immunoSEQ multiplex PCR reads, holding one entry per CDR3 protein. The sample holds roughly 300,000 distinct CDR3 sequences, around 83% seen once. The sample taken for sequencing was CD8+ T cells from PBMCs. The receptors come from a human donor with multiple sclerosis.

The rearrangement links TRBV28 to TRBJ2-1; 10 positions match TRBD2. The CDR3 has 15 amino acids. The V and J ends lost 8 bases and 1 base, in that order; junction bases with no gene match: 5. The V gene's germline CDR1 is MDHEN and CDR2 SYDVKM. As DNA, the CDR3 is TGTGCCAGCTCCTTGACTAGCGGGTCCTACAATGAGCAGTTCTTC. Its protein is CASSLTSGSYNEQFF.

For the CDR3, the DNA is TGCGCCAGCAGGCAATTCCCGGGCGGGGCCGATACGCAGTATTTT. Translated, it gives CASRQFPGGADTQYF. The chain combines TRBV4-1 with TRBJ2-3; weak D call: TRBD2 (6 bases). Trimming pared 6 bases from V and 6 bases from J, leaving 19 bases between. This CDR3 has 15 amino acids. Germline CDR1 reads MGHRA; CDR2 reads YSYEKL.

V usage is TRBV6-1 and J usage is TRBJ2-5; D tentatively reads TRBD1 or TRBD2 (5 bases each). CDR3 length: 13 residues. V was trimmed by 8 bases and J by 5 bases, leaving 15 bases between them. Germline lookup yields CDR1 MNHNS and CDR2 SASEGT. The DNA of the CDR3 is TGTGCCAGCGTTGACAGTTCGGGGGAGACCCAGTACTTC. It encodes CASVDSSGETQYF.

The J gene is TRBJ2-1, the V gene TRBV3-1, with D perhaps TRBD2 (6 bases). CDR1 LGHDT and CDR2 YNNKEL come from the germline V gene (reference sequence). The CDR3 spans 17 residues. Trimming took off 1 base at V and 0 bases at J, with 13 bases between the two ends. In DNA form, the CDR3 reads TGTGCCAGCAGCCAAGTCAGCGGGCCTAGCTCCTACAATGAGCAGTTCTTC. Its protein is CASSQVSGPSSYNEQFF.

In DNA form, the CDR3 reads TGTGCCAGTACCGAAATACAGGGGGTGAACACCGGGGAGCTGTTTTTT. This gives the protein CASTEIQGVNTGELFF. This chain connects TRBV19 to TRBJ2-2, with TRBD1 matching 8 bases. Per germline, CDR1 LNHDA and CDR2 SQIVND (reference sequence). Unmatched junction bases numbered 8, after V lost 7 bases and J lost 1 base. The CDR3 covers 16 residues.

The genes are TRBV6-2 or TRBV6-3 and TRBJ1-5; D not certain. CDR3 length equals 10 residues. V was shortened by 7 bases and J by 5 bases, with 3 bases between the two germline ends. From germline, CDR1 is MNHEY and CDR2 SVGEGT. The DNA of the CDR3 is TGTGCCAGCAATTATCAGCCCCAGCATTTT. Translation: CASNYQPQHF.

The CDR3 loop is CASSYSPSLLAGDPYEQYF. In nucleotides, the CDR3 is TGTGCCAGCAGTTACTCGCCTTCCCTACTAGCGGGGGACCCCTACGAGCAGTACTTC. The chain links TRBV6-5 to TRBJ2-7, with 11 nucleotides matching TRBD2. The germline V gene encodes CDR1 MNHEY and CDR2 SVGAGI. This CDR3 spans 19 amino acids. With V trimmed by 0 bases and J by 2 bases, 12 bases remained unmatched.

The rearrangement joins TRBV10-3 to TRBJ2-3, with 13 bases lining up with TRBD2. With 4 bases clipped from V and 4 bases from J, the junction kept 5 bases outside the gene matches. Germline CDR1 ENHRY, CDR2 SYGVKD. This CDR3 spans 16 amino acids. CDR3 residues: CAISAGTSGIADTQYF. For the CDR3, the DNA is TGTGCCATCAGTGCCGGGACTAGCGGGATAGCAGATACGCAGTATTTT.

The genes are TRBV13 and TRBJ2-7, with D tentatively TRBD1 (5 bases). Germline V gives CDR1 PRHDT, CDR2 FYEKMQ (reference sequence). V was pared by 1 base and J by 5 bases, with 6 bases between. This CDR3 spans 12 amino acids. The CDR3 DNA reads as TGTGCCAGCAGCTTAGAAGGGGACGAGCAGTACTTC. This gives the protein CASSLEGDEQYF.

The J gene is TRBJ2-4, the V gene TRBV27; TRBD2 is a possible D gene (6 bases). From germline, CDR1 is MNHEY and CDR2 SMNVEV (reference sequence). Trimming took 3 bases from V and 0 from J, leaving 21 bases between them. The CDR3 runs to 19 residues. This CDR3 reads CASSLAFPGLGLAKNIQYF. CDR3 bases: TGTGCCAGCAGTTTGGCCTTTCCGGGACTTGGGCTAGCCAAAAACATTCAGTACTTC.

The rearrangement uses TRBV2 and TRBJ2-3; 7 bases are a match to TRBD2. Germline lookup yields CDR1 SNHLY and CDR2 FYNNEI. The CDR3 length is 14 residues. The V gene end was trimmed by 1 base and the J gene end by 4 bases; junction bases not matched to a gene: 2. The CDR3: CASSEGLASDTQYF. The CDR3 coding sequence is TGTGCCAGCAGTGAAGGACTAGCTTCAGATACGCAGTATTTT.

V and J are TRBV12-3 or TRBV12-4 and TRBJ1-6; a weak D match, TRBD1 (5 bases). V lost 3 bases to trimming and J lost 10 bases, with 16 bases between them. The CDR3 runs to 15 residues. CDR3 protein: CASSLVLGAESPLHF. The CDR3, as DNA: TGTGCCAGCAGTTTGGTGCTCGGGGCGGAGTCACCCCTCCACTTT.

This sequence joins TRBV28 and TRBJ1-1, with 8 nucleotides matching TRBD1. Germline V gene sequence: CDR1 MDHEN, CDR2 SYDVKM. The CDR3 spans 15 residues. The ends lost 0 bases at V and 2 bases at J; junction bases unmatched: 2. CDR3 nucleotides: TGTGCCAGCAGTTTATGGGCAGGGGGCAACACTGAAGCTTTCTTT. This codes for CASSLWAGGNTEAFF.

This chain connects TRBV20-1 to TRBJ1-1, with D possibly matching TRBD1 (5 bases). Trimming shortened V by 0 bases and J by 8 bases, and 13 bases separated the two germline ends. This CDR3 spans 13 amino acids. Germline values: CDR1 DFQATT, CDR2 SNEGSKA (reference sequence). The CDR3 DNA sequence: TGCAGTGCTAGAGATGAGGCCAGGGCCGAAGCTTTCTTT. Its translation: CSARDEARAEAFF.

The rearrangement links TRBV6-6 to TRBJ2-1; TRBD2 aligns across 7 bases. Germline loops: CDR1 MNHNY, CDR2 SVGAGI (reference sequence). Trimming removed 6 bases from V and 6 bases from J; junction bases left unmatched: 8. The CDR3 is 14 amino acids. The CDR3 nucleotides are TGTGCCAGCAGAGGGCGGGAGAACCGCAATGAGCAGTTCTTC. Protein: CASRGRENRNEQFF.

CDR3 protein: CASSSTPGDRGLEQYF. The CDR3 DNA reads as TGTGCCAGCAGCTCCACTCCGGGGGACAGGGGTTTAGAGCAGTACTTC. The rearrangement joins TRBV7-9 to TRBJ2-7; 10 bases match TRBD1. The germline V gene encodes CDR1 SEHNR and CDR2 FQNEAQ (reference sequence). CDR3 length: 16 residues. V was clipped by 4 bases and J by 7 bases; unmatched bases: 13. The full variable domain, in which reference TRBV7-9 and TRBJ2-7 provide the parts outside the CDR3, is DTGVSQNPRHKITKRGQNVTFRCDPISEHNRLYWYRQTLGQGPEFLTYFQNEAQLEKSRLLSDRFSAERPKGSFSTLEIQRTEQGDSAMYLCASSSTPGDRGLEQYFGPGTRLTVT.

The rearrangement uses TRBV28 and TRBJ2-7; TRBD1 matches 9 bases. The junction had 9 bases not matched to a gene; V was cut back by 8 bases and J by 7 bases. The CDR3 has 13 amino acids. Germline assignment: CDR1 MDHEN and CDR2 SYDVKM. CDR3 DNA sequence: TGTGCCAGCGTCCGGGACAGGGCAGAAGAGCAGTACTTC. This codes for CASVRDRAEEQYF.

This clonotype was recorded only once. CDR3 residues: CSARDRPGGDTEAFF. Written as DNA, the CDR3 is TGCAGTGCTAGAGATCGTCCTGGGGGGGACACTGAAGCTTTCTTT. The gene calls are TRBV20-1 and TRBJ1-1, with D perhaps TRBD1 (5 bases). Trimming pared 0 bases from V and 3 bases from J, leaving 14 bases between. CDR1 is DFQATT and CDR2 is SNEGSKA in the germline V gene (reference sequence). The CDR3 extends over 15 amino acids.

The chain is built from TRBV7-3 and TRBJ2-7; D is perhaps TRBD1 (6 bases). V was clipped by 8 bases and J by 0 bases, with 14 bases between them. Per the germline V gene, CDR1 is SGHTA and CDR2 is FQGTGA. This CDR3 has 14 residues. The CDR3 reads CASSPLDSSYEQYF. The CDR3 DNA reads as TGTGCCAGCTCGCCCCTGGACAGCTCCTACGAGCAGTACTTC.

CDR3 in DNA: TGTGCCAGCAGTGACCTAATTGAGTATCCTGGAAACACCATATATTTT. Translating it yields CASSDLIEYPGNTIYF. The chain joins TRBV25-1 to TRBJ1-3; D is undetermined. The V end was cut by 3 bases, the J end by 2 bases, with 14 bases between. Germline V gene sequence: CDR1 MGHDK, CDR2 SYGVNS. The CDR3 is 16 amino acids. The full variable domain, completed using reference TRBV25-1 and TRBJ1-3, is EADIYQTPRYLVIGTGKKITLECSQTMGHDKMYWYQQDPGMELHLIHYSYGVNSTEKGDLSSESTVSRIRTEHFPLTLESARPSHTSQYLCASSDLIEYPGNTIYFGEGSWLTVV.